Sequencing of this T cell receptor beta chain was carried out in a study of cytomegalovirus exposure and HLA in healthy donors. Study as a whole: There were 70 million to 95 million unique TCRs (from HLA-typed donors) in an early data release. Whole-study findings and limits: Reported results showed that the classifier diagnosed cytomegalovirus status with high specificity and sensitivity. For most TCR beta V segments, an earlier analysis put the productive rate at about 90% or about 30% of the time. It is likely that the observed cluster of highly shared sequence variants was a sequencing artifact.

Details on this clone: The antigen is unknown.

Trimming took 0 bases from V and 4 from J; bases not matched to a gene: 8. Germline CDR1 is SGHAT and CDR2 is FQNNGV. This CDR3 contains 17 residues. This PCR relied on a set of 60 Vbeta primers and 13 Jbeta primers. Assay used: immunoSEQ multiplex PCR; TCRdb lists only in-frame clones, some missing. The sample consists of 150,000 to 180,000 clones, about four fifths of them appearing once. V and J are TRBV11-2 and TRBJ2-3; 9 bases align to TRBD1. The sample taken for sequencing was PBMCs. The TCR sequence derives from a man between 18 and 35 years old in good health and CMV-seronegative. The CDR3 bases are TGTGCCAGCAGCTTAGACCCTGACAGGGGGGCGGCAGATACGCAGTATTTT. Its protein product is CASSLDPDRGAADTQYF.